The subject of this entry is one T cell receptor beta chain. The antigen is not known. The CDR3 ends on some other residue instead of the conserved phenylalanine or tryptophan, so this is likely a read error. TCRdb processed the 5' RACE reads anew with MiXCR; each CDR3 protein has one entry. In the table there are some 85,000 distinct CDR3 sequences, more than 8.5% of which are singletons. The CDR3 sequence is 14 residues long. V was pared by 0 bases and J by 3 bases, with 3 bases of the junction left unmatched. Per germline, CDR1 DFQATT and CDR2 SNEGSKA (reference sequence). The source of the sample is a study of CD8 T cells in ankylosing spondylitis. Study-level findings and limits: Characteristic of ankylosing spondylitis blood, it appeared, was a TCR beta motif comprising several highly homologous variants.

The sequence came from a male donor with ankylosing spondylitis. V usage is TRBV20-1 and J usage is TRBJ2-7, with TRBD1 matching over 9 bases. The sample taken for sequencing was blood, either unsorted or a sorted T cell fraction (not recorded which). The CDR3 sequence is CSARDPGQGYEQYS. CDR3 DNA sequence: TGCAGTGCTAGAGATCCGGGACAGGGCTACGAGCAGTACTCC.